The 21 T cell receptor beta chains below all came from one sample that was sequenced in a study of blood T cells in healthy people across ages. A second PCR of roughly 7 to 11 cycles used a sample-barcoded 5' primer and a J-beta primer mix. TCRdb called the 5' RACE reads again in MiXCR, with one record for every CDR3 protein. The data hold more than 650,000 distinct CDR3 sequences, with approximately 21% observed a single time. Material: blood. The source is a man between 65 and 79 years old in good health.

The chain couples TRBV12-3 or TRBV12-4 to TRBJ1-4, with D possibly being TRBD1 (6 bases). The CDR3 extends over 15 amino acids. V dropped 2 bases and J dropped 5 bases, with 12 bases sitting between them. The CDR3 protein is CASSLRSGGNEKLFF. CDR3 coding DNA: TGTGCCAGCAGTTTACGATCGGGGGGCAATGAAAAACTGTTTTTT.

This clonotype was counted a few times. This chain connects TRBV15 to TRBJ2-5; D remains unclear. Germline loops: CDR1 LNHNV, CDR2 YYDKDF (reference sequence). The CDR3 is 13 residues long. V gave up 1 base and J gave up 1 base, with 4 bases separating them. The CDR3 loop reads CATSRVSQETQYF. As DNA, the CDR3 is TGTGCCACCAGCAGAGTAAGCCAAGAGACCCAGTACTTC. Full variable domain (remainder filled in from reference TRBV15 and TRBJ2-5): DAMVIQNPRYQVTQFGKPVTLSCSQTLNHNVMYWYQQKSSQAPKLLFHYYDKDFNNEADTPDNFQSRRPNTSFCFLDIRSPGLGDTAMYLCATSRVSQETQYFGPGTRLLVL.

The J gene is TRBJ2-4, the V gene TRBV5-1; D could derive from TRBD1 or TRBD2 (5 bases each). The V gene's germline CDR1 is SGHRS and CDR2 YFSETQ. V was cut by 0 bases and J by 4 bases, with 20 bases left in between. The CDR3 length is 18 residues. The DNA of the CDR3 is TGCGCCAGCAGCTTGGGCCAAGGTGGGGGAAGGTCAAAAAACATTCAGTACTTC. It translates to CASSLGQGGGRSKNIQYF.

The chain uses TRBV6-5 and TRBJ1-2, with TRBD1 identical over 7 bases. Germline CDR1 reads MNHEY; CDR2 reads SVGAGI. The J segment lost 0 bases and the V segment lost 3 bases, leaving 10 bases of the junction unmatched. The CDR3 is made up of 17 amino acids. The chain's CDR3 is CASSYRGQSPANYGYTF. In DNA form, the CDR3 reads TGTGCCAGCAGTTATCGGGGACAGAGTCCTGCTAACTATGGCTACACCTTC.

The chain uses TRBV19 and TRBJ1-1, with 8 bases matching TRBD1. CDR3 length equals 16 residues. Trimming removed 6 bases from V and 5 bases from J; junction bases left unmatched: 14. Germline V CDR1 and CDR2: LNHDA, SQIVND (reference sequence). The CDR3 bases are TGTGCCAGTAGCCCCCGGACAGGGAGGTGGGGGACTGAAGCTTTCTTT. Translation gives CASSPRTGRWGTEAFF. Drawing the rest from reference TRBV19 and TRBJ1-1, the complete variable domain is DGGITQSPKYLFRKEGQNVTLSCEQNLNHDAMYWYRQDPGQGLRLIYYSQIVNDFQKGDIAEGYSVSREKKESFPLTVTSAQKNPTAFYLCASSPRTGRWGTEAFFGQGTRLTVV.

The rearrangement uses TRBV7-8 and TRBJ2-1; 10 nucleotides agree with TRBD2. The germline V gene encodes CDR1 SGHVS and CDR2 FQNEAQ. Losses at the gene ends were 5 bases for V and 2 bases for J; bases not matched to a gene: 6. The CDR3 has 16 amino acids. For the CDR3, the DNA is TGTGCCAGCAGCCCGGTAGCGGGAGGAACCTACAATGAGCAGTTCTTC. It codes for CASSPVAGGTYNEQFF.

The rearrangement joins TRBV18 to TRBJ1-2, with D maybe TRBD1 (5 bases). Germline assignment: CDR1 KGHSH and CDR2 LQKENI. V was cut by 5 bases and J by 4 bases, with 23 bases left in between. The length of the CDR3 is 17 residues. The CDR3 protein is CASSSAGIGGQAYGYTF. Written as DNA, the CDR3 is TGTGCCAGCTCATCTGCCGGGATCGGGGGTCAGGCCTATGGCTACACCTTC.

In regard to this clonotype: One end of the junction varies from germline; a read error may be responsible. The chain employs TRBV5-5 and TRBJ1-2; D is unclear. CDR1 and CDR2 (germline): SGHKS, YYEKEE (reference sequence). CDR3 length equals 11 residues. CDR3 DNA sequence: TGTGCCAGCAGCTTGGACAGCGCACTTAAGTTC. Protein product: CASSLDSALKF. The complete variable domain, with remaining parts taken from reference TRBV5-5 and TRBJ1-2, reads DAGVTQSPTHLIKTRGQQVTLRCSPISGHKSVSWYQQVLGQGPQFIFQYYEKEERGRGNFPDRFSARQFPNYSSELNVNALLLGDSALYLCASSLDSALKFGSGTRLTVV.

The sample holds a few counts of this clonotype. V and J are TRBV5-1 and TRBJ2-3; D gene ambiguous. The CDR3 is 14 amino acids. The germline V and J ends were trimmed by 0 bases and 4 bases, with 9 bases remaining between them. In germline, CDR1 is SGHRS, CDR2 YFSETQ. The CDR3 here is CASSLDQYPDTQYF. The CDR3 DNA follows: TGCGCCAGCAGCTTGGACCAGTATCCAGATACGCAGTATTTT.

There are a few counts of this clonotype. The chain has TRBV11-2 and TRBJ1-1; 9 bases align to TRBD1. In germline, CDR1 is SGHAT, CDR2 FQNNGV. This CDR3 region has 17 residues. V shed 1 base, J shed 1 base, and the junction held 7 bases outside the gene matches. The CDR3 nucleotides are TGTGCCAGCAGCTTAGGGGGCCAGGACAGGGGGAACACTGAAGCTTTCTTT. Encoded protein: CASSLGGQDRGNTEAFF.

The chain uses TRBV12-3 or TRBV12-4 and TRBJ2-1, with 14 bases identical to TRBD2. V lost 5 bases to trimming and J lost 6 bases; unmatched junction nucleotides: 6. This CDR3 region has 16 residues. For the CDR3, the DNA is TGTGCCAGCAGTCTCTGGACTAGCGGGAGGTTCAATGAGCAGTTCTTC. Amino acid sequence: CASSLWTSGRFNEQFF.

Ten or more counts support this clonotype. This chain uses TRBV5-1 with TRBJ2-1; D uncertain. Trimming stripped 0 bases from V and 5 bases from J, with 6 bases between. Looked up from germline, CDR1 is SGHRS and CDR2 is YFSETQ. The CDR3 totals 13 residues. The CDR3 sequence is CASSLVPNNEQFF. The CDR3 DNA is TGCGCCAGCAGCTTGGTCCCCAACAATGAGCAGTTCTTC.

This clonotype was counted only a few times. This chain links TRBV12-3 or TRBV12-4 with TRBJ2-2; TRBD1 aligns across 7 bases. This CDR3 has 16 amino acids. Trimming at V came to 6 bases and at J to 5 bases, leaving 12 bases not matched to a gene. The CDR3 spells CASRSTRQGGTGELFF. CDR3 in DNA: TGTGCCAGCAGATCAACAAGACAGGGCGGGACCGGGGAGCTGTTTTTT.

The chain has TRBV29-1 and TRBJ2-1, with TRBD2 matching 9 bases. Trimming at V came to 4 bases and at J to 7 bases, leaving 5 bases not matched to a gene. The CDR3 spans 13 residues. Looked up from germline, CDR1 is SQVTM and CDR2 is ANQGSEA. In DNA form, the CDR3 reads TGCAGCGTTGCGGCGGGGGGGCGTAATGAGCAGTTCTTC. This gives the protein CSVAAGGRNEQFF.

This clonotype has ten or more counts. The chain employs TRBV28 and TRBJ1-2; D is undetermined. V dropped 6 bases and J dropped 4 bases, with 6 bases sitting between them. The CDR3 has 11 residues. Germline V gene data show CDR1 as MDHEN and CDR2 as SYDVKM. CDR3 loop: CASSLAYGYTF. DNA of the CDR3: TGTGCCAGCAGCTTAGCCTATGGCTACACCTTC.

This chain uses TRBV19 with TRBJ1-2, with a possible D match to TRBD1 (5 bases). The CDR3 runs to 13 residues. In germline, CDR1 is LNHDA, CDR2 SQIVND (reference sequence). V lost 6 bases and J 8 bases, leaving 16 bases between the germline ends. CDR3 DNA sequence: TGTGCCAGTAGGATGGGGGACTTCGGGGGCTACACCTTC. It encodes CASRMGDFGGYTF.

This clonotype has more than one count but fewer than ten. The rearrangement joins TRBV27 to TRBJ1-1; 7 bases align to TRBD1. CDR1 and CDR2 (germline): MNHEY, SMNVEV (reference sequence). The junction had 10 bases not matched to a gene; V was cut back by 5 bases and J by 4 bases. The CDR3 sequence is 15 residues long. CDR3 sequence reads: CASSTPGQQITEAFF. As DNA, the CDR3 is TGTGCCAGCAGTACCCCGGGACAGCAGATCACTGAAGCTTTCTTT.

This clonotype turned up a few times. The chain employs TRBV5-1 and TRBJ2-3, with a tentative D call TRBD1 (6 bases). CDR1 is SGHRS, CDR2 YFSETQ, per germline. Trimming removed 9 bases at V and 2 bases at J, with 13 bases between. This CDR3 is 13 amino acids long. DNA for the CDR3: TGCGCCACCAAACAGGGATTCACAGATACGCAGTATTTT. Amino acid sequence: CATKQGFTDTQYF.

The CDR3 is CASSSGGVSKNIQYF. CDR3 sequence (DNA): TGTGCCAGCAGCTCCGGGGGGGTTAGCAAAAACATTCAGTACTTC. V and J are TRBV12-3 or TRBV12-4 and TRBJ2-4; 8 nucleotides line up with TRBD2. J lost 3 bases, V lost 6 bases, and 7 bases had no gene match. The CDR3 sequence is 15 residues long.

The chain employs TRBV12-3 or TRBV12-4 and TRBJ2-2; perhaps TRBD2 as D (5 bases). The CDR3 runs to 14 residues. V was cut by 0 bases and J by 3 bases, with 5 bases left in between. The CDR3 bases are TGTGCCAGCAGTTTAGCGCGGGACACCGGGGAGCTGTTTTTT. The encoded protein is CASSLARDTGELFF.

This clonotype appeared a few times. CDR3 amino acids: CASRDWSGGGDTQYF. For the CDR3, the DNA is TGTGCCAGCAGGGACTGGAGCGGGGGAGGGGATACGCAGTATTTT. The chain carries TRBV2 and TRBJ2-3; 8 nucleotides agree with TRBD2. Germline V gene lookup returns CDR1 SNHLY and CDR2 FYNNEI. The V and J ends lost 6 bases and 6 bases, in that order; junction bases with no gene match: 11. The CDR3 runs to 15 residues.